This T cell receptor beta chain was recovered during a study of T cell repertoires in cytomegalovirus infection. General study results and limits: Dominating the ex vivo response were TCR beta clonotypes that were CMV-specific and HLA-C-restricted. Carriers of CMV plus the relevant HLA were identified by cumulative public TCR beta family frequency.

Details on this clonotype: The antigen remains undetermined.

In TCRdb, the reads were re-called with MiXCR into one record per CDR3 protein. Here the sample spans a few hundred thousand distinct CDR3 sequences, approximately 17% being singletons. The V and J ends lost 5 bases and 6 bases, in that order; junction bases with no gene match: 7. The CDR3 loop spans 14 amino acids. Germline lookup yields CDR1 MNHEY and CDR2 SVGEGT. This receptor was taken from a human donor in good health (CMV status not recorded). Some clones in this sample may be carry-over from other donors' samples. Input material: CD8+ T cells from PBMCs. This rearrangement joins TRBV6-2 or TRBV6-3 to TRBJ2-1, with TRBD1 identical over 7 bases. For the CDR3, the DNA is TGTGCCAGCAGTCCCCGAGGGGGCCGCAATGAGCAGTTCTTC. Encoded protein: CASSPRGGRNEQFF.